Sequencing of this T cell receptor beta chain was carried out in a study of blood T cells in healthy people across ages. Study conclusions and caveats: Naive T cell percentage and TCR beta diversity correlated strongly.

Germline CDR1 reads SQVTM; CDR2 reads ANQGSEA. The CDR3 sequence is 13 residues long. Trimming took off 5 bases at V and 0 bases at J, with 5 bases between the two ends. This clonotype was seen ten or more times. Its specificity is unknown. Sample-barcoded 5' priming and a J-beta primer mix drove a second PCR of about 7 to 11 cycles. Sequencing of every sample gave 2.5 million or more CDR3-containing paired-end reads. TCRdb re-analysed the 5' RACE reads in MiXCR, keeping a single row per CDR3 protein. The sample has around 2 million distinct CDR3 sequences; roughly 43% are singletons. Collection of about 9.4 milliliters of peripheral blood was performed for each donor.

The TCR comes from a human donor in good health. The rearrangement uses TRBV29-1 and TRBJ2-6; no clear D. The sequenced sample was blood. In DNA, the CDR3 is TGCAGCGTTTCGGCCTCTGGGGCCAACGTCCTGACTTTC. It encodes CSVSASGANVLTF.